A selection of T cell receptor beta chains follows, all from one sample in a study of OX40 agonist ivuxolimab in advanced cancers. Here immunoSEQ multiplex PCR was the method, and the copy in TCRdb shows in-frame clones only, minus some. The sample has around 63,000 clones; approximately 90% are singletons. The sequenced sample was CD4+ or CD8+ T cells sorted from blood, obtained in a trial of the OX40 agonist ivuxolimab. The receptor set was obtained from an adult with an advanced solid tumor such as melanoma, head and neck, liver or kidney cancer. The CDR3 runs from the conserved cysteine through the conserved F or W. Each record gives: V gene, clone size, J gene, D gene, CDR3 DNA, CDR3 protein. A D gene is named only where the DNA matches it firmly. Not all rows give a size; the values are once, few, many and, for expanded clones, a class.

>TRBV6-5|NA|TRBJ2-1|TRBD2
TGTGCCAGCAGTGCCGGGAGGGCCGGCTACAATGAGCAGTTCTTC
CASSAGRAGYNEQFF
>TRBV7-2|few|TRBJ2-1|TRBD2
TGTGCCAGCAGCAATAGCGGGTCCCAATACAATGAGCAGTTCTTC
CASSNSGSQYNEQFF
>TRBV20-1|NA|TRBJ1-1|NA
TGCAGTGCTAGAGGCCACACTGAAGCTTTCTTT
CSARGHTEAFF
>TRBV28|NA|TRBJ2-5|TRBD2
TGTGCCAGCAGACCTACGGGACTAGCGGGAGCGGAGACCCAGTACTTC
CASRPTGLAGAETQYF
>TRBV27|NA|TRBJ2-2|NA
TGTGCCAGCAGTTTCGAGTCCGGTCCCGGGGAGCTGTTTTTT
CASSFESGPGELFF
>TRBV6-1|NA|TRBJ2-1|NA
TGTGCCAGCAGTGAAGCGGGGGGGCAGTTCTTC
CASSEAGGQFF
>TRBV10-3|NA|TRBJ1-6|TRBD1
TGTGCCTCAAAACCACAGACAGGGAGGGATTCACCCCTCCACTTT
CASKPQTGRDSPLHF
>TRBV10-2|NA|TRBJ1-1|TRBD1
TGCGCCAGCAGTGGCTTACCGGGACAGGGTAGCGCCGAAGCTTTCTTT
CASSGLPGQGSAEAFF
>TRBV18|NA|TRBJ1-1|NA
TGTGCCAGCTCACCGGCAGGGAGGAACACTGAAGCTTTCTTT
CASSPAGRNTEAFF
>TRBV5-6|few|TRBJ1-5|NA
TGTGCCAGCAGCTCCGGGACGCGTGACAATCAGCCCCAGCATTTT
CASSSGTRDNQPQHF
>TRBV5-4|NA|TRBJ2-6|NA
TGTGCCAGCAGCCTAGGACAGACCTCTGGGGCCAACGTCCTGACTTTC
CASSLGQTSGANVLTF
>TRBV14|NA|TRBJ2-1|NA
TGTGCCAGCAGCCAATATGGACGGATGAGCTCCTACAATGAGCAGTTCTTC
CASSQYGRMSSYNEQFF
>TRBV7-9|NA|TRBJ2-5|NA
TGTGCCAGCAGCTTATGGAGGGCCCAAGAGACCCAGTACTTC
CASSLWRAQETQYF
>TRBV10-3|NA|TRBJ2-1|NA
TGTGCCATCAGAAAGGACGAATACAATGAGCAGTTCTTC
CAIRKDEYNEQFF
>TRBV6-5|NA|TRBJ2-5|TRBD1
TGTGCCAGCAGCCGCGACAGGGCCCAAGAGACCCAGTACTTC
CASSRDRAQETQYF
>TRBV19|NA|TRBJ2-3|TRBD2
TGTGCCAGTAGTATAGCAGCGGGAGGTAATACGCAGTATTTT
CASSIAAGGNTQYF
>TRBV2|NA|TRBJ1-5|NA
TGTGCCAGCAGTCCGTACGAGAATCAGCCCCAGCATTTT
CASSPYENQPQHF
>TRBV7-9|NA|TRBJ2-7|NA
TGTGCCAGCAGCTTAACCCTAAATATGGAGCAGTACTTC
CASSLTLNMEQYF
>TRBV19|NA|TRBJ1-5|NA
TGTGCCAGTAGTTTAGACAGGTATAGCAATCAGCCCCAGCATTTT
CASSLDRYSNQPQHF
>TRBV28|once|TRBJ2-7|TRBD1
TGTGCCAGCAGCTTATCAACGGGACAGGGGGCTTACGAGCAGTACTTC
CASSLSTGQGAYEQYF
>TRBV27|once|TRBJ2-2|TRBD1
TGTGCCAGCAGCCCGGACAGGGCAGGGGACACCGGGGAGCTGTTTTTT
CASSPDRAGDTGELFF
>TRBV7-9|NA|TRBJ2-6|NA
TGTGCCAGCAGCTTCGGAGTCTCTGGGGCCAACGTCCTGACTTTC
CASSFGVSGANVLTF
>TRBV27|NA|TRBJ2-5|NA
TGTGCCAGCAGTCTGACTAGGACCGAGACCCAGTACTTC
CASSLTRTETQYF
>TRBV7-3|NA|TRBJ2-2|NA
TGTGCCAGCAGCCTCGGGACTCAGAACACCGGGGAGCTGTTTTTT
CASSLGTQNTGELFF
>TRBV7-9|NA|TRBJ2-2|NA
TGTGCCAGCAGAACCGCCGGCTCTTCACTCGGGGAGCTGTTTTTT
CASRTAGSSLGELFF
>TRBV7-9|NA|TRBJ2-1|TRBD2
TGTGCCAGCAGCCTCCCGGGAGGGTGGTACAATGAGCAGTTCTTC
CASSLPGGWYNEQFF
>TRBV25-1|NA|TRBJ1-2|NA
TGTGCCAGCAGTGAATGGCCAGCCCGCTATGGCTACACCTTC
CASSEWPARYGYTF
>TRBV5-5|once|TRBJ2-5|TRBD2
TGTGCCAGCAGCCAGGCCGGGACTAGCGCCACCGAGACCCAGTACTTC
CASSQAGTSATETQYF
>TRBV5-4|NA|TRBJ2-2|TRBD2
TGTGCCAGCAGCCCTCGAGGACTAGCGGGAGGCACCGGGGAGCTGTTTTTT
CASSPRGLAGGTGELFF
>TRBV7-8|NA|TRBJ2-7|TRBD2
TGTGCCAGCAGCACTAGCGGTCAGGCATTAGGCGAGCAGTACTTC
CASSTSGQALGEQYF
>TRBV7-9|NA|TRBJ2-2|NA
TGTGCCAGCAGCGTTCAGGGAAACAACGGGGAGCTGTTTTTT
CASSVQGNNGELFF
>TRBV6-5|NA|TRBJ1-1|TRBD1
TGTGCCTCCTCCGGGGCAGGGGGGGGCACTGAAGCTTTCTTT
CASSGAGGGTEAFF
>TRBV11-3|NA|TRBJ2-2|TRBD2
TGTGCCAGCAGCTTTAAAATCCCGCTAGCGGGAGAATACACCGGGGAGCTGTTTTTT
CASSFKIPLAGEYTGELFF
>TRBV9|few|TRBJ2-7|TRBD2
TGTGCCAGCAGCGTAGGCTCGGGGGGAGCGGGAGAGGTCTACGAGCAGTACTTC
CASSVGSGGAGEVYEQYF
>TRBV27|NA|TRBJ1-5|NA
TGTGCCAGCAGTTTCGAAGGGATCGGTCAGCCCCAGCATTTT
CASSFEGIGQPQHF
>TRBV7-8|NA|TRBJ2-1|TRBD2
TGTGCCAGCAGCTTTTTTAGCGGGTCTCCTTGGAATGAGCAGTTCTTC
CASSFFSGSPWNEQFF
>TRBV29-1|NA|TRBJ2-2|NA
TGCAGCGTCGAGATTCCGAACACCGGGGAGCTGTTTTTT
CSVEIPNTGELFF
>TRBV4-3|NA|TRBJ2-7|NA
TGCGCCAGCAGCCAAGATCGGTCCCCATGGAACGAGCAGTACTTC
CASSQDRSPWNEQYF
>TRBV29-1|NA|TRBJ1-1|NA
TGCAGCGTGAACCGACAGGTGATGAACACTGAAGCTTTCTTT
CSVNRQVMNTEAFF
>TRBV7-2|NA|TRBJ2-7|NA
TGTGCCAGCAGCTTAGCAGGGGCAGCGAATCGGAGGAGTTTGGGGGCCTACGAGCAGTACTTC
CASSLAGAANRRSLGAYEQYF
>TRBV5-1|NA|TRBJ1-5|TRBD1
TGCGCCAGCAGCATGGGGACAGATAGCAATCAGCCCCAGCATTTT
CASSMGTDSNQPQHF
>TRBV4-1|few|TRBJ1-5|NA
TGCGCCAGCAGCCCGGGGCGGGGTGTGGTTCAGCCCCAGCATTTT
CASSPGRGVVQPQHF
>TRBV6-1|NA|TRBJ2-4|NA
TGTGCCAGCAGTTCCTCTAGCGATAAAAACATTCAGTACTTC
CASSSSSDKNIQYF
>TRBV18|once|TRBJ2-1|NA
TGTGCCAGCTCCCAAACAGCCACAGGGTCCTACAATGAGCAGTTCTTC
CASSQTATGSYNEQFF
>TRBV7-2|NA|TRBJ2-3|TRBD1
TGTGCCAGCAGCTTATCAAGCCGCTACAGGGGCAGGGATACGCAGTATTTT
CASSLSSRYRGRDTQYF